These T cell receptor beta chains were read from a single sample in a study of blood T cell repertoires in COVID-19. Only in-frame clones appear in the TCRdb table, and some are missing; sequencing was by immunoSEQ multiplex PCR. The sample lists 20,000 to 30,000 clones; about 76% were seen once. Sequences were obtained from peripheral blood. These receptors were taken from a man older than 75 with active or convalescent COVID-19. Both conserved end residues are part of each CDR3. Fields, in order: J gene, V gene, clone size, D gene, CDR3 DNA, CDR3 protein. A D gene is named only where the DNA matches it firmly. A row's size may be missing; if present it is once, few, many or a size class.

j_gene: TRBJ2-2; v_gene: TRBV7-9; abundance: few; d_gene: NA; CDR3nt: TGTGCCAGCAGCTCCACACTACAGGGTTGGACCGGGGAGCTGTTTTTT; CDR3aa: CASSSTLQGWTGELFF
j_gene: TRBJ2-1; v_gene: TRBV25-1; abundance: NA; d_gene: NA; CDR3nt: TGTGCCAGCAGTTCCACAGGGAGCTCCTACAATGAGCAGTTCTTC; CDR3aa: CASSSTGSSYNEQFF
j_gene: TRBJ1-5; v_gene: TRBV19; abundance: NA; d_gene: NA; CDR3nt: TGTGCCAGTAGTACCACCCCCGGGGGGGTGGGTCAGCCCCAGCATTTT; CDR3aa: CASSTTPGGVGQPQHF
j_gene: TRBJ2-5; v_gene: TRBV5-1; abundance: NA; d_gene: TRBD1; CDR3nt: TGCGCCAGCAGCTTGGGGGACAGGAAACAAGAGACCCAGTACTTC; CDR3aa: CASSLGDRKQETQYF
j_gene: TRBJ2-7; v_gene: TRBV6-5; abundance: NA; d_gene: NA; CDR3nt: TGTGCCAGCAGTTACTCGTCGGGGAGCTCCTACGAGCAGTACTTC; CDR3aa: CASSYSSGSSYEQYF
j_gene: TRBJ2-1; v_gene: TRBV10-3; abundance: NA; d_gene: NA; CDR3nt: TGTGCCATCAGAGGAGCGGAGGGCTCCTACAATGAGCAGTTCTTC; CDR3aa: CAIRGAEGSYNEQFF
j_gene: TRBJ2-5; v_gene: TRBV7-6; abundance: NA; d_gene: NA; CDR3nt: TGTGCCAGCAGCCCAGGGGGGATTCCGGCCCAGTACTTC; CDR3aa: CASSPGGIPAQYF
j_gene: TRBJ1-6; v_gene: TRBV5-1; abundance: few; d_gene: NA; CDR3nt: TGCGCCAGCAGCATAGAGAAACAGGGATCACCCCTCCACTTT; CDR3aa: CASSIEKQGSPLHF
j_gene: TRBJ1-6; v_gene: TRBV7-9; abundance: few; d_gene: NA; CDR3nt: TGTGCCAGCAGCTCTCAGGCGTACTCCTATAATTCACCCCTCCACTTT; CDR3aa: CASSSQAYSYNSPLHF
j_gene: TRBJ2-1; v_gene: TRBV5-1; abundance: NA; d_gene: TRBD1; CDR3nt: TGCGCCAGCAGGTTGGGGGGACAGGGGGCCAATGAGCAGTTCTTC; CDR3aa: CASRLGGQGANEQFF
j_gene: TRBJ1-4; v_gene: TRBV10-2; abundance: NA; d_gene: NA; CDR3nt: TGCGCCAGCAGTGAGTACAGGAGTGAAAAACTGTTTTTT; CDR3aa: CASSEYRSEKLFF
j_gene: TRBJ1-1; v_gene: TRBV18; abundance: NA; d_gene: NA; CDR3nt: TGTGCCAGCTCACTTTCGGGGGATGGAGAAGCTTTCTTT; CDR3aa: CASSLSGDGEAFF
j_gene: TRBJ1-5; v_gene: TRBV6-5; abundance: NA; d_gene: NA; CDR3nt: TGTGCCAGCAGTTTCGTTAGCAATCAGCCCCAGCATTTT; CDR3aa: CASSFVSNQPQHF
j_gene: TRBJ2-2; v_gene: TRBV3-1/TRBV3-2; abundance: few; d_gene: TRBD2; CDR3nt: TGTGCCAGCAGCAAGCGGGGGGCCGGAACCGGGGAGCTGTTTTTT; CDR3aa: CASSKRGAGTGELFF
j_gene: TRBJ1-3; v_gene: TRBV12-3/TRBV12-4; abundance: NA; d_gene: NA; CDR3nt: TGTGCCAGCAGTTTATACTCTGGAAACACCATATATTTT; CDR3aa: CASSLYSGNTIYF
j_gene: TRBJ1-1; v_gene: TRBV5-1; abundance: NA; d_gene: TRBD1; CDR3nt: TGCGCCAGCAGCTCAACCCCGGGACAGGGGAACACTGAAGCTTTCTTT; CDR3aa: CASSSTPGQGNTEAFF
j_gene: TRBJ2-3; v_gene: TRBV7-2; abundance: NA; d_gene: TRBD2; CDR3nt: TGTGCCAGCAGTTTTAGCGGGGGGGCCGAGGCTTCGCAGTATTTT; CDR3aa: CASSFSGGAEASQYF
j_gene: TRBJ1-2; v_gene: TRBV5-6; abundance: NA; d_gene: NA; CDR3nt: TGTGCCAGCAGCTTTGGTGGAGAGAATTATGGCTACACCTTC; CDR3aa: CASSFGGENYGYTF
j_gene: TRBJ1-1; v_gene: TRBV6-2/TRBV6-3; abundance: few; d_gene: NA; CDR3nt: TGTGCCAGCAGTCTTACAGGAGTGAACACTGAAGCTTTCTTT; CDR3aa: CASSLTGVNTEAFF